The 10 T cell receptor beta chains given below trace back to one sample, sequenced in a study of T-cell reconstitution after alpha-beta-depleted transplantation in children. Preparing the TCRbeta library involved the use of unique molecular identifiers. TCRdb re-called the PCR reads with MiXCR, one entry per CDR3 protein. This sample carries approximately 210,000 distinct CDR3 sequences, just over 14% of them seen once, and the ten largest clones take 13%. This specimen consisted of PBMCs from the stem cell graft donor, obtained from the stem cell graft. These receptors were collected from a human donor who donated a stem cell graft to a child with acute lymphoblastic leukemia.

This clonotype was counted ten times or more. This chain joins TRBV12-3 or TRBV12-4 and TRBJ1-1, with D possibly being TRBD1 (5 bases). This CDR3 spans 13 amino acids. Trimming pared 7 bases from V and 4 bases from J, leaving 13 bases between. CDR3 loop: CASKGPGGTEAFF. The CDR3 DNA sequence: TGTGCCAGCAAGGGGCCGGGAGGCACTGAAGCTTTCTTT.

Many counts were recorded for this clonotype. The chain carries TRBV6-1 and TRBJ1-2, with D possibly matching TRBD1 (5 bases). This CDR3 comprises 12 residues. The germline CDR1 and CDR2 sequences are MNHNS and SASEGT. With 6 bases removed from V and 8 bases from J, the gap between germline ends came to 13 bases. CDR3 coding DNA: TGTGCCAGCAGAGCAGGGAATCGAGGCTACACCTTC. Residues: CASRAGNRGYTF.

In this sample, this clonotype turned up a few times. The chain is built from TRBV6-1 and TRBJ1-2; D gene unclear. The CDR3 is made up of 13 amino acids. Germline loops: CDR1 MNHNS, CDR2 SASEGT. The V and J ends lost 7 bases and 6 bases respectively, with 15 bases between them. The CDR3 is CASILAAFHGYTF. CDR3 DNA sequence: TGTGCCAGCATTCTGGCGGCGTTCCATGGCTACACCTTC.

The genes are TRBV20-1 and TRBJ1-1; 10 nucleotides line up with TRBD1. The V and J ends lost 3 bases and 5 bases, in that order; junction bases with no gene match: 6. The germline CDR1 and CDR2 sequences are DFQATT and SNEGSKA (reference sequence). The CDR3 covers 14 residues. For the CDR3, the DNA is TGCAGTGCTAGGGGACAGGGGAAATGGACTGAAGCTTTCTTT. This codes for CSARGQGKWTEAFF.

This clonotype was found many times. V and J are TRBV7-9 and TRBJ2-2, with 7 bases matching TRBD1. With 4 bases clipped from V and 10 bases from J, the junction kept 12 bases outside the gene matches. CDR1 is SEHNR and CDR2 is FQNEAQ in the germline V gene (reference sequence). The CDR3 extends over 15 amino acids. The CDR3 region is CASSSSTGPYPELFF. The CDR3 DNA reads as TGTGCCAGCAGCTCCTCGACAGGGCCTTACCCGGAGCTGTTTTTT. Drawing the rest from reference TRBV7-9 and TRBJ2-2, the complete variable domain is DTGVSQNPRHKITKRGQNVTFRCDPISEHNRLYWYRQTLGQGPEFLTYFQNEAQLEKSRLLSDRFSAERPKGSFSTLEIQRTEQGDSAMYLCASSSSTGPYPELFFGEGSRLTVL.

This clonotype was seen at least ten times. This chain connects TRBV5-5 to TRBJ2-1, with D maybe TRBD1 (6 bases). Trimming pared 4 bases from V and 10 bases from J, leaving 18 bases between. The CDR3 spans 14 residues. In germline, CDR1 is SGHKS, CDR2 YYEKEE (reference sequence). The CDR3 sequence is CASSVTGFEEEQFF. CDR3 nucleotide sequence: TGTGCCAGCAGCGTTACAGGGTTTGAAGAGGAGCAGTTCTTC.

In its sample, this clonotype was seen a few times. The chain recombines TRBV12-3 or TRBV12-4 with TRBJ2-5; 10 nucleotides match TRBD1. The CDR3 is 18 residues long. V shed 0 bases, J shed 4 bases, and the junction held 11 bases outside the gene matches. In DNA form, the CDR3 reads TGTGCCAGCAGTTTAGCGCTATTTGGGACAGGGGTAGGAGAGACCCAGTACTTC. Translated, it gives CASSLALFGTGVGETQYF.

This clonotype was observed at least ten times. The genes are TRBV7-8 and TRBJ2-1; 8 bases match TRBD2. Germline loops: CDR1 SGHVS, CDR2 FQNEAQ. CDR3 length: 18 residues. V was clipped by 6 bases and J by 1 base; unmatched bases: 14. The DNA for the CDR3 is TGTGCCAGCAGACGGGGCGGAGCGGGAGTATCTTCCTACAATGAGCAGTTCTTC. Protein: CASRRGGAGVSSYNEQFF.

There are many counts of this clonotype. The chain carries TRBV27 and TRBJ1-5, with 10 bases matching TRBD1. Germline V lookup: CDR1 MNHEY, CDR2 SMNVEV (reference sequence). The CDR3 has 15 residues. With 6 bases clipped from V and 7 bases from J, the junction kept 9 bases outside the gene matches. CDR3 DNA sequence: TGTGCCAGCAGCGCCTACCGGGACAGGGGACAGCCCCAGCATTTT. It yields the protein CASSAYRDRGQPQHF.

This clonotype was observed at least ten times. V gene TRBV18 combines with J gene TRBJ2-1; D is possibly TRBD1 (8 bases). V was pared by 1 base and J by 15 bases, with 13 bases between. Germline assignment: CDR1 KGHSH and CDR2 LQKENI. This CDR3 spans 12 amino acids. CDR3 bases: TGTGCCAGCTCACCACAGGACAGGGAGGGGTTCTTC. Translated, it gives CASSPQDREGFF.